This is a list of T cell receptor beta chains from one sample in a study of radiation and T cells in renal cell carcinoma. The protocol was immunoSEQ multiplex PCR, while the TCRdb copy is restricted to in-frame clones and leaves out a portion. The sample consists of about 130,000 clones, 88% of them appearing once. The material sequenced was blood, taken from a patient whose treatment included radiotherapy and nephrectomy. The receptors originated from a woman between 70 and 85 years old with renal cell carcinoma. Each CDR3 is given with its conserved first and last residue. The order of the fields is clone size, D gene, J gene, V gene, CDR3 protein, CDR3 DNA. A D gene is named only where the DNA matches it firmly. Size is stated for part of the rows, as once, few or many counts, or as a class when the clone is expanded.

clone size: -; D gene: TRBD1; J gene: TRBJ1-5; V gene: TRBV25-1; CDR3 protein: CASSGTGAGQPQHF; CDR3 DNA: TGTGCCAGCAGTGGGACAGGGGCTGGTCAGCCCCAGCATTTT
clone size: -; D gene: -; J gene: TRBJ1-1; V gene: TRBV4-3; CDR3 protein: CASSQEGRAFF; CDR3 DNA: TGCGCCAGCAGCCAAGAAGGCCGAGCTTTCTTT
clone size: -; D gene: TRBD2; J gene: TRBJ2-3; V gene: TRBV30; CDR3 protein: CAWTSGGTDTQYF; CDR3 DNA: TGTGCCTGGACTAGCGGGGGCACAGATACGCAGTATTTT
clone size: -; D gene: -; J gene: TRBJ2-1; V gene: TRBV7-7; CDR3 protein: CASSLGVTAYNEQFF; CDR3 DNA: TGTGCTAGCAGCTTAGGAGTGACGGCCTACAATGAGCAGTTCTTC
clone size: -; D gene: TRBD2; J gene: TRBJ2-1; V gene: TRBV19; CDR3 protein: CASRIAGGSSYNEQFF; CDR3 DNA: TGTGCCAGTAGAATAGCGGGGGGGAGCTCCTACAATGAGCAGTTCTTC
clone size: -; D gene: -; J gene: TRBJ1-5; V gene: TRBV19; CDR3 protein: CASKKLEVSNQPQHF; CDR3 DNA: TGTGCCAGTAAAAAACTTGAGGTTTCCAATCAGCCCCAGCATTTT
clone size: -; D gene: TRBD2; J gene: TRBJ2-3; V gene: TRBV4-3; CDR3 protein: CASSQDLASGVSTDTQYF; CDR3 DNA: TGCGCCAGCAGCCAAGATTTAGCTAGCGGGGTGAGCACAGATACGCAGTATTTT
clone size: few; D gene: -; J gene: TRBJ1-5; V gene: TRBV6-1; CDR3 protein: CASSATDNQPQHF; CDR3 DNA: TGTGCCAGCAGTGCGACAGACAATCAGCCCCAGCATTTT
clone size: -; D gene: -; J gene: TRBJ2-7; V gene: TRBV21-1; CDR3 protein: CASSKGEGTNPYEQYF; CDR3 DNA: TGTGCCAGCAGCAAAGGCGAAGGGACAAACCCCTACGAGCAGTACTTC
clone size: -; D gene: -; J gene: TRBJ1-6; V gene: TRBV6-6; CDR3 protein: CASSSMSHLNSPLHF; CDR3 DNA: TGTGCCAGCAGTTCCATGTCGCATCTAAATTCACCCCTCCACTTT
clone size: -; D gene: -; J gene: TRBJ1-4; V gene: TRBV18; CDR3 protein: CASSQARGRDEKLFF; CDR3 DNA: TGTGCCAGCTCACAGGCACGAGGGAGGGATGAAAAACTGTTTTTT
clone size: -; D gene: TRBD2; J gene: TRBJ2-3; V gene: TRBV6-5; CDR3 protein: CASNPGGADTQYF; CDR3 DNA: TGTGCCAGCAATCCCGGGGGGGCCGATACGCAGTATTTT
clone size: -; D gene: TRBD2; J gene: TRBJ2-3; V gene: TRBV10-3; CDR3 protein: CAISVGLAGGRGDTQYF; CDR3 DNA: TGTGCCATCAGTGTTGGACTAGCGGGGGGCCGTGGAGATACGCAGTATTTT
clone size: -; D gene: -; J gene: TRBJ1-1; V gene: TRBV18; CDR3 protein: CASSPFRGEDTEAFF; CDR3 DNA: TGTGCCAGCTCACCTTTTAGGGGAGAGGACACTGAAGCTTTCTTT
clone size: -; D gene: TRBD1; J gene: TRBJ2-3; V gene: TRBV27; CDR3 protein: CASTMTGGTDTQYF; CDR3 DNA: TGTGCCAGCACCATGACAGGGGGCACAGATACGCAGTATTTT
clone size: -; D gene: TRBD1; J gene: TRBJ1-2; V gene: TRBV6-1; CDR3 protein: CASSERGQGSYGYTF; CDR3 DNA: TGTGCCAGCAGTGAACGGGGACAGGGCTCATATGGCTACACCTTC
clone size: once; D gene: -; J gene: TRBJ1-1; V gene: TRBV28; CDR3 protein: CASTARVGNTEAFF; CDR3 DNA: TGTGCCAGCACCGCGAGGGTAGGAAACACTGAAGCTTTCTTT
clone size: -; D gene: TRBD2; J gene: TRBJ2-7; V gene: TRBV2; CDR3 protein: CASSSLAGGDEQYF; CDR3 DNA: TGTGCCAGCAGTTCTCTAGCGGGGGGGGACGAGCAGTACTTC
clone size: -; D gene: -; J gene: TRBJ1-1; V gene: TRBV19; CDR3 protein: CASSIEPGYTEAFF; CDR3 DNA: TGTGCCAGTAGTATAGAACCGGGCTACACTGAAGCTTTCTTT
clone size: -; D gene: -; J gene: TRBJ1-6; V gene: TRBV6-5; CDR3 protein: CASRLGGGSPLHF; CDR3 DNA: TGTGCCAGCCGTTTAGGGGGTGGATCACCCCTCCACTTT
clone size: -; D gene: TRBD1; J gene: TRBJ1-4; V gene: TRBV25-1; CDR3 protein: CASSDSEGGQGEKLFF; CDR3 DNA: TGTGCCAGCAGTGACTCTGAGGGGGGACAGGGGGAAAAACTGTTTTTT
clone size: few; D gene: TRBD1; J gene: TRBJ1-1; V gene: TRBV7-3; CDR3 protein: CASSSDRDTEAFF; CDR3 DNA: TGTGCCAGCAGCTCCGACAGGGACACTGAAGCTTTCTTT
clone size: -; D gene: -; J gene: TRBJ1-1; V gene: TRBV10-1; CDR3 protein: CASSDLNLGQTDTEAFF; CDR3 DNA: TGCGCCAGCAGTGACCTAAACCTTGGACAGACAGACACTGAAGCTTTCTTT
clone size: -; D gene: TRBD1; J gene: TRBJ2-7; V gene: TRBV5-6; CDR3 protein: CASSLQGGSSYEQYF; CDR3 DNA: TGTGCCAGCAGTCTACAGGGGGGTTCCAGCTACGAGCAGTACTTC
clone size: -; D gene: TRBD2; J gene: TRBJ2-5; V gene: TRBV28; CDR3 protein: CASSFGGGQQETQYF; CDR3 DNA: TGTGCCAGCAGTTTTGGCGGGGGGCAACAAGAGACCCAGTACTTC
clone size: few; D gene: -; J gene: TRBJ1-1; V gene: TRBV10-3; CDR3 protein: CAIGQLNTEAFF; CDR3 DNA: TGTGCCATCGGACAGCTGAACACTGAAGCTTTCTTT
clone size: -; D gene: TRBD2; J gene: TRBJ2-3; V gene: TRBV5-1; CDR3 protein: CASRTSRKGDTQYF; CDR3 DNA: TGCGCCAGCAGGACTAGCCGTAAAGGAGATACGCAGTATTTT
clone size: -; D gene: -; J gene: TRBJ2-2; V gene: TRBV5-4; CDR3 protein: CASSSSPTRNTGELFF; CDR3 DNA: TGTGCCAGCAGCTCTTCCCCCACACGGAACACCGGGGAGCTGTTTTTT
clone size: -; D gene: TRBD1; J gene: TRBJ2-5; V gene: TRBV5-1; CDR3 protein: CASSYAGGQETQYF; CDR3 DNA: TGCGCCAGCAGCTACGCAGGGGGCCAAGAGACCCAGTACTTC
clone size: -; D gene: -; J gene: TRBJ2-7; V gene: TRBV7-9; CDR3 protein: CASSLALGMLYEQYF; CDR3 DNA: TGTGCCAGCAGCTTAGCACTTGGGATGCTCTACGAGCAGTACTTC
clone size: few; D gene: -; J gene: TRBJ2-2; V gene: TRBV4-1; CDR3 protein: CASSQYGGNTGELFF; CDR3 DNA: TGCGCCAGCAGCCAATACGGAGGGAACACCGGGGAGCTGTTTTTT
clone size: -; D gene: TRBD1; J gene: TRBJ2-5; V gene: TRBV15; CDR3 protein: CATSRWDRVQETQYF; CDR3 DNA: TGTGCCACCAGCAGGTGGGACAGAGTCCAAGAGACCCAGTACTTC
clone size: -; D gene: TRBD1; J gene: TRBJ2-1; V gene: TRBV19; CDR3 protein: CASSPAGGEQFF; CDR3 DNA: TGTGCCAGTAGCCCTGCAGGGGGCGAGCAGTTCTTC
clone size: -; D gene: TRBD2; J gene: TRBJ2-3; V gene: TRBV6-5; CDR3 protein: CASSYNLAVTDTQYF; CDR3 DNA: TGTGCCAGCAGTTACAACCTAGCGGTCACAGATACGCAGTATTTT
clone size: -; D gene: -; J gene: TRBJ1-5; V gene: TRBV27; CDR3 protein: CASSLRRGSNQPQHF; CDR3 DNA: TGTGCCAGCAGTTTAAGGAGAGGGAGCAATCAGCCCCAGCATTTT
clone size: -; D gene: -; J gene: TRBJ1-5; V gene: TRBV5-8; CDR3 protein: CASSREGYSNQPQHF; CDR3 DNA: TGTGCCAGCAGCCGGGAGGGGTATAGCAATCAGCCCCAGCATTTT
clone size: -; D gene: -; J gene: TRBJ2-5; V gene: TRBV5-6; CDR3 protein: CASSFEETQYF; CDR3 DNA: TGTGCCAGCAGCTTTGAAGAGACCCAGTACTTC
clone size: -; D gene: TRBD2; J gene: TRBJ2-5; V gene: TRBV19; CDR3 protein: CASKGLAGGEETQYF; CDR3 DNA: TGTGCCAGTAAGGGGTTAGCGGGGGGTGAGGAGACCCAGTACTTC
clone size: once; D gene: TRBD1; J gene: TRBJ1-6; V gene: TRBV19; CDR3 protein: CASKSFLTGGESPLHF; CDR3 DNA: TGTGCCAGTAAGTCTTTCCTGACAGGGGGCGAGTCACCCCTCCACTTT